These 10 T cell receptor beta chains were sequenced from one sample in a study of blood T cell repertoires in COVID-19. Sequencing was performed with immunoSEQ multiplex PCR; in TCRdb, only in-frame clones are kept and a portion is missing. In the table there are 220,000 or so clones, around four fifths of which are singletons. Input material: peripheral blood. The source is a man aged 25-45 years with active or convalescent COVID-19.

The V call is TRBV3-1 (or the pseudogene TRBV3-2), the J call TRBJ2-7; 11 nucleotides line up with TRBD1. The V gene end was trimmed by 0 bases and the J gene end by 6 bases; junction bases not matched to a gene: 7. Germline values: CDR1 LGHDT, CDR2 YNNKEL (reference sequence). The CDR3 extends over 16 amino acids. For the CDR3, the DNA is TGTGCCAGCAGCCAAGAACCGGGGACAGGGGGGCTCGAGCAGTACTTC. It encodes CASSQEPGTGGLEQYF.

This chain uses TRBV7-6 with TRBJ2-2; D is possibly TRBD1 (5 bases). The CDR3 loop spans 16 amino acids. Germline V gene data show CDR1 as SGHVS and CDR2 as FNYEAQ. V was shortened by 3 bases and J by 6 bases, with 17 bases between the two germline ends. The CDR3 coding sequence is TGTGCCAGCAGCTTCTCAGGGCCCATGACCCCCGGGGAGCTGTTTTTT. It specifies CASSFSGPMTPGELFF.

This rearrangement joins TRBV18 to TRBJ1-2; TRBD1 is a possible D gene (5 bases). V was pared by 3 bases and J by 7 bases, with 12 bases between. Germline V lookup: CDR1 KGHSH, CDR2 LQKENI. CDR3 length: 13 amino acids. The CDR3 spells CASSPRDASGYTF. For the CDR3, the DNA is TGTGCCAGCTCACCCAGGGATGCGAGTGGCTACACCTTC.

The V call is TRBV28, the J call TRBJ2-3, with TRBD2 identical over 10 bases. Trimming at V came to 5 bases and at J to 3 bases, leaving 8 bases not matched to a gene. The CDR3 covers 16 residues. Germline CDR1 MDHEN, CDR2 SYDVKM. As DNA, the CDR3 is TGTGCCAGCAGTGGATGGAGCGGGGGGGCAACAGATACGCAGTATTTT. This sequence encodes CASSGWSGGATDTQYF.

V is TRBV15 and J is TRBJ2-7; TRBD1 aligns across 8 bases. V lost 0 bases, J lost 4 bases, and 5 bases stayed unmatched. The CDR3 contains 15 residues. Per germline, CDR1 LNHNV and CDR2 YYDKDF (reference sequence). The CDR3 protein is CATSREADRGYEQYF. CDR3 nucleotide sequence: TGTGCCACCAGCAGAGAGGCTGACAGGGGTTACGAGCAGTACTTC.

The chain links TRBV7-9 to TRBJ1-2; a possible D gene is TRBD1 (6 bases). CDR3 length equals 14 residues. V lost 5 bases and J 2 bases, leaving 12 bases between the germline ends. Looked up from germline, CDR1 is SEHNR and CDR2 is FQNEAQ (reference sequence). CDR3 amino acids: CASSLKTGNYGYTF. The CDR3 DNA reads TGTGCCAGCAGCCTTAAGACAGGCAACTATGGCTACACCTTC.

This clone has only a few counts. V and J are TRBV14 and TRBJ1-6, with unresolved D. The V end lost 7 bases, the J end lost 8 bases, and 9 bases lay between the germline ends. CDR1 and CDR2 (germline): SGHDN, FVKESK. CDR3 length: 12 residues. The CDR3 bases are TGTGCCAGCACAAACGGGGATTCACCCCTCCACTTT. Translating gives CASTNGDSPLHF.

This sequence joins TRBV3-1 (or the pseudogene TRBV3-2) and TRBJ2-2, with 10 bases fitting TRBD1. V lost 1 base and J lost 6; bases outside the gene matches: 8. CDR1 and CDR2 (germline): LGHDT, YNNKEL (reference sequence). This CDR3 has 17 residues. The chain's CDR3 is CASSQGPLGQGAGELFF. In DNA, the CDR3 is TGTGCCAGCAGCCAAGGGCCTCTCGGACAGGGGGCCGGGGAGCTGTTTTTT.

The chain combines TRBV11-3 with TRBJ2-2, with 7 bases matching TRBD1. V gave up 0 bases and J gave up 2 bases; unmatched junction bases: 3. The CDR3 extends over 16 amino acids. Germline V lookup: CDR1 SGHNT, CDR2 YENEEA. CDR3: CASSLDRDSNTGELFF. CDR3 nucleotide sequence: TGTGCCAGCAGCTTAGATCGGGACAGTAACACCGGGGAGCTGTTTTTT.

V gene TRBV5-6 combines with J gene TRBJ2-5, with unresolved D. The V gene's germline CDR1 is SGHDT and CDR2 YYEEEE. There are 15 residues in the CDR3. Trimming took 0 bases from V and 7 from J, leaving 16 bases between them. The CDR3 DNA follows: TGTGCCAGCAGCTTGGATTATGTGACACCCGGGACCCAGTACTTC. Translated: CASSLDYVTPGTQYF.